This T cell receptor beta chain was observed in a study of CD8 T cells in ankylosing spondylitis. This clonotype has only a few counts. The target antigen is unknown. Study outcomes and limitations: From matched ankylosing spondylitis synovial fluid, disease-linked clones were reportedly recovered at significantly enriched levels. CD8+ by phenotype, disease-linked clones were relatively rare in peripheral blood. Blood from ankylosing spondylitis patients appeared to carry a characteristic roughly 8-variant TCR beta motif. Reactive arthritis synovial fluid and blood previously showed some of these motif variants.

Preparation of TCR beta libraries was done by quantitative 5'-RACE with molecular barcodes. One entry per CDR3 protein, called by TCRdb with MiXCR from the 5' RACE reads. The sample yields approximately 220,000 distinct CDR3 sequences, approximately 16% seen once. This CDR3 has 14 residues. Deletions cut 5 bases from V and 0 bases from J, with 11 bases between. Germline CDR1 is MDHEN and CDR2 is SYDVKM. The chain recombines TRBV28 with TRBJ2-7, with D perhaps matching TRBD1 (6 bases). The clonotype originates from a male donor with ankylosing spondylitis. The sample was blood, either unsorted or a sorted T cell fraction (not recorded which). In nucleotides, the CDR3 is TGTGCCAGCAGTCGGGCAGGGGACTCCTACGAGCAGTACTTC. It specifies CASSRAGDSYEQYF. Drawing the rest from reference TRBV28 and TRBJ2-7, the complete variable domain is DVKVTQSSRYLVKRTGEKVFLECVQDMDHENMFWYRQDPGLGLRLIYFSYDVKMKEKGDIPEGYSVSREKKERFSLILESASTNQTSMYLCASSRAGDSYEQYFGPGTRLTVT.